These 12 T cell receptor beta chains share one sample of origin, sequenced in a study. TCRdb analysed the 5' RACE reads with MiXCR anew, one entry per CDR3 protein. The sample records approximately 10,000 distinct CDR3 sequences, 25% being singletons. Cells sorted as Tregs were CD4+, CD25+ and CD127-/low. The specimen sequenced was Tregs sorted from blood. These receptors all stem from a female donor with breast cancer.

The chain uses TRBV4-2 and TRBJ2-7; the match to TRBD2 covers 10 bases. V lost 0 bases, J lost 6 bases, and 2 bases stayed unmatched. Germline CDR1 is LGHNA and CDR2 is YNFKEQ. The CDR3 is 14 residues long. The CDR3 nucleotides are TGTGCCAGCAGCCAAGATCCTAGCGGGGGCGAGCAGTACTTC. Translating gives CASSQDPSGGEQYF.

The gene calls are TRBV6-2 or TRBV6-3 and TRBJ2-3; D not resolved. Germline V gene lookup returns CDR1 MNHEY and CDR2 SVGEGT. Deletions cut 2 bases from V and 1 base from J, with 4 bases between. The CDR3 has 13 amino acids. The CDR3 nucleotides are TGTGCCAGCAGTTACCGGGGCACAGATACGCAGTATTTT. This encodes CASSYRGTDTQYF.

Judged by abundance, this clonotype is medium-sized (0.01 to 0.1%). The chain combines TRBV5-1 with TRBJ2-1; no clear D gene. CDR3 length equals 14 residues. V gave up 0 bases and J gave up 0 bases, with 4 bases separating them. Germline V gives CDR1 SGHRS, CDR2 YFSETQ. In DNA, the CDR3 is TGCGCCAGCAGCTTGGGAAGCTCCTACAATGAGCAGTTCTTC. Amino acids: CASSLGSSYNEQFF.

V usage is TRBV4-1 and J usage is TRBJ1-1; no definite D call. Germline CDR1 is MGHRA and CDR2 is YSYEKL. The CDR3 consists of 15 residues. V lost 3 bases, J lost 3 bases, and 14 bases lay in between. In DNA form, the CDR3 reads TGCGCCAGCAGCCATGTCCAGGCGAGAGACACTGAAGCTTTCTTT. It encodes CASSHVQARDTEAFF.

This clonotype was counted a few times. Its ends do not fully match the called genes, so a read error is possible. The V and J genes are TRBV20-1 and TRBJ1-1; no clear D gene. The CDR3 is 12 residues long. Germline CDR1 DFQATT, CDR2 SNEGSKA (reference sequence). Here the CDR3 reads CSARVMYTEAFF. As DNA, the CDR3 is TGCAGTGCTAGAGTAATGTACACTGAAGCCTTCTTT.

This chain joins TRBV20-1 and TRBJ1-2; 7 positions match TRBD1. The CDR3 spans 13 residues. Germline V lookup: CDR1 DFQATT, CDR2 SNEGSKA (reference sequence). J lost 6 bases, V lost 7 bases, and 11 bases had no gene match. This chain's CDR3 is CSVIRQGRDGYTF. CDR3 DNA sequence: TGCAGTGTTATTAGACAGGGACGTGATGGCTACACCTTC.

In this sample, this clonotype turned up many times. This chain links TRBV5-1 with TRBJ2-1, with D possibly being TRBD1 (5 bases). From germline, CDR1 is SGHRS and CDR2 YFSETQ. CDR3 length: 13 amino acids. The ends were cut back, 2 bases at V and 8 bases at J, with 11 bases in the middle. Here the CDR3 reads CASSLHSRDEQFF. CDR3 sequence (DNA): TGCGCCAGCAGCTTACATTCCAGGGATGAGCAGTTCTTC.

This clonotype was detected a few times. CDR3 residues: CASSHREGNEQFF. The CDR3 nucleotides read TGTGCCAGTAGTCACAGGGAAGGCAATGAGCAGTTCTTC. The chain is built from TRBV19 and TRBJ2-1, with D perhaps matching TRBD1 (6 bases). V was pared by 5 bases and J by 6 bases, with 11 bases between. The CDR3 sequence is 13 residues long. CDR1 is LNHDA and CDR2 is SQIVND in the germline V gene (reference sequence).

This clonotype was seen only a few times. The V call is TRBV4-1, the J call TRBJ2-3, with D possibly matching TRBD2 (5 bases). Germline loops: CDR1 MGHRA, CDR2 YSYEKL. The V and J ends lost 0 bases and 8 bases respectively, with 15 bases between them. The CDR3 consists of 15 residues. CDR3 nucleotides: TGCGCCAGCAGCCAAGATCAGGCGGACTTGGCTACGCAGTATTTT. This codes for CASSQDQADLATQYF.

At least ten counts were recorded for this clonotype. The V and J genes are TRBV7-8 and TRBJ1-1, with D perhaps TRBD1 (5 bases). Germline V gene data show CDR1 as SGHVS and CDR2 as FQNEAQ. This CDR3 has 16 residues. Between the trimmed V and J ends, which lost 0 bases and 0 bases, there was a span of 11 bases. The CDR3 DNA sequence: TGTGCCAGCAGCTTAGCTCCCAGACAGCTGAACACTGAAGCTTTCTTT. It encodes CASSLAPRQLNTEAFF.

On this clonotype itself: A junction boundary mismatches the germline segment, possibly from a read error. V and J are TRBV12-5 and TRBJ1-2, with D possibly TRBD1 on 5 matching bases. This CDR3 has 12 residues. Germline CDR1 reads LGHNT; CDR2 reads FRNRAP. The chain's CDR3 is CASGIGAKGYAF. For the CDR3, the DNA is TGTGCTAGTGGTATCGGGGCCAAGGGCTACGCCTTC.

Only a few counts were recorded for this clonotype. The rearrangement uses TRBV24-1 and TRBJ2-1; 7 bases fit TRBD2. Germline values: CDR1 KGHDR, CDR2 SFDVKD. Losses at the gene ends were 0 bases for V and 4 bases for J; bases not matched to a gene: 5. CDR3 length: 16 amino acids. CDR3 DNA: TGTGCCACCAGTGATTTGTGGCCTAGCGGATACAATGAGCAGTTCTTC. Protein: CATSDLWPSGYNEQFF.